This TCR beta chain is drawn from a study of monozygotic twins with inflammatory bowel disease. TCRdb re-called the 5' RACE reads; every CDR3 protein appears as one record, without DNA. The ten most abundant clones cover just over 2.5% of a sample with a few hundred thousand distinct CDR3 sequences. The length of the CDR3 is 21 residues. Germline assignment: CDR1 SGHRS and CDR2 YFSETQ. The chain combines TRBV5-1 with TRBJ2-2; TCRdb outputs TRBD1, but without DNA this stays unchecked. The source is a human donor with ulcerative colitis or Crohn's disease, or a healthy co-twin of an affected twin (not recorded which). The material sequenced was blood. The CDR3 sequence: CASRVRGAITNALANTGELFF.